Below, one T cell receptor beta chain is given with its context. The specificity of this receptor is unknown. No quality values exist for individual bases; no much larger clone is one base distant. This sample is part of a study of CD8+CD57+ T cells in acquired aplastic anemia (dated by TCRdb to between 2017 and 2018). In the study overall: DNA extracted from sorted CD4+ and CD8+ cells had a mean of around 3 ug, with a range of about 0.18 to 27.4 ug. CD8+CD57+ expansion was defined as frequency above the mean frequency observed in healthy subjects.

TCR beta VDJ combination and CDR3 sequence profiling used genomic DNA as the template. An Illumina HiSeq 2000 was the platform used for TCR repertoire sequencing. The original pipeline was this. Repertoires were assessed using TRBV/TRBJ rearrangement plots, CDR3 size and DJ length profiles, and Simpson's diversity index. Whichever DNA sequence was most abundant in the deep sequencing data was defined as the immunodominant clone. CDR3 amino acid sequences were screened for sharing across subjects and were compared with published repertoires and the VDJdb database. TCRdb reprocessing: public reads trimmed at Q25 with fastp, clones called with MiXCR, in-frame beta chains kept. Duplicate CDR3 protein sequences are folded into a single record with the most common DNA and genes. TCRdb, not the original authors, processed these V and J calls. The sample data list approximately 250,000 distinct CDR3 sequences, and around 82% of these were observed just once. The leading ten clones occupy 40% to 55% of the sample.

Broader findings and caveats from the paper: Around 27 CD8+ CDR3 sequences were found to be shared between patients and controls, but these sequences appeared to be highly expressed in patients and within the immunodominant clones of the patients. Patients and healthy controls showed no significant difference in CD8+ Simpson's diversity (P=0.060).

CDR3 length: 16 amino acids, cysteine to phenylalanine. Left in the record is the CDR3 DNA by itself, 48 bases read in frame from the first base. The CDR1 and CDR2 encoded by the germline V gene are SGHVS and FQNEAQ. The junction shows trimming of 3 bases on V and 10 bases on J, plus 24 bases between the germline ends. Expansion of CD8+CD57+ cells had been shown by flow cytometry in the patients chosen for sequencing. Severe acquired aplastic anemia was diagnosed in all patients according to International Study of Aplastic Anemia and Agranulocytosis and Camitta criteria. No patient had received any therapy when blood was sampled. The study deep-sequenced TCR repertoires of sorted CD4+ and CD8+ blood T cells from severe aplastic anemia patients and healthy subjects. Patients were enrolled under clinicaltrials.gov protocols 00001620, 01623167, 00001397, 00071045, 00081523 and 00961064 in the USA. Ficoll-Paque density gradient centrifugation was used to isolate peripheral blood mononuclear cells. CD4+ and CD8+ T cells were sorted by FACS or magnetic beads before DNA extraction.

This sequence was found in a human donor with aplastic anemia. Sequenced sample: sorted CD4+, CD8+, or CD8+CD57+ T cells (not recorded which) from PBMCs. The V and J segments used are TRBV7-8 and TRBJ1-2; the D gene identity is not certain. The CDR3 amino acid sequence is: CASSLEGDPDTQDYTF. The DNA sequence follows: TGTGCCAGCAGCTTGGAGGGAGACCCCGATACGCAGGACTACACCTTC.